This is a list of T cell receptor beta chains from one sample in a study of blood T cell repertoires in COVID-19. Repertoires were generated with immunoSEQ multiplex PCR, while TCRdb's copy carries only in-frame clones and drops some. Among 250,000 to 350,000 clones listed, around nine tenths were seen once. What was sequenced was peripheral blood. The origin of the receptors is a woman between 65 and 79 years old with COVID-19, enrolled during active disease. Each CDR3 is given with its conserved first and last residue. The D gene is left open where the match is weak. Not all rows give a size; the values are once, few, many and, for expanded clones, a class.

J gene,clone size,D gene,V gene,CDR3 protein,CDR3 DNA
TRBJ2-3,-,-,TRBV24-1,CATGQLGDTQYF,TGTGCCACCGGACAACTGGGAGATACGCAGTATTTT
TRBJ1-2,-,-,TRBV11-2,CASRAAADYGYTF,TGTGCCAGCAGGGCTGCCGCGGACTATGGCTACACCTTC
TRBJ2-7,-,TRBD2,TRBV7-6,CASSSGLAGALPYEQYF,TGTGCCAGCAGCTCGGGACTAGCGGGGGCCTTACCCTACGAGCAGTACTTC
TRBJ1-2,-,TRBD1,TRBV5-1,CASSLSTGGDGYTF,TGCGCCAGCAGCTTGTCGACAGGGGGGGATGGCTACACCTTC
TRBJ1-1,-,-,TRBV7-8,CASTLRTVAFF,TGTGCCAGCACCTTGCGGACTGTAGCTTTCTTT
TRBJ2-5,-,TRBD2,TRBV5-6,CASSEIAGGPFETQYF,TGTGCCAGCAGCGAAATAGCGGGGGGGCCGTTTGAGACCCAGTACTTC
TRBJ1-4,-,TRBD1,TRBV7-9,CASSPGQGTDEKLFF,TGTGCCAGCAGCCCAGGACAGGGAACGGATGAAAAACTGTTTTTT
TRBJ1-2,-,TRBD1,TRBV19,CASSIDGNRGYGYTF,TGTGCCAGTAGTATAGATGGCAACAGGGGCTATGGCTACACCTTC
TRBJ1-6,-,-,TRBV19,CASRTGFTYNSPLHF,TGTGCCAGTAGAACCGGGTTCACCTATAATTCACCCCTCCACTTT
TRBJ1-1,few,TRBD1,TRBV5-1,CASTRQGSEAFF,TGCGCCAGCACCCGACAGGGGAGTGAAGCTTTCTTT
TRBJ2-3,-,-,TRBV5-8,CASSTGTGLSSSTDTQYF,TGTGCCAGCAGCACCGGGACTGGACTATCTTCTAGCACAGATACGCAGTATTTT
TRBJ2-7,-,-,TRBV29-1,CSVGPPDSSYEQYF,TGCAGCGTTGGGCCCCCGGACAGTTCCTACGAGCAGTACTTC
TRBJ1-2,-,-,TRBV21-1,CAISNHGNLTGNYGYTF,TGTGCCATTAGCAACCATGGAAACCTCACGGGGAACTATGGCTACACCTTC
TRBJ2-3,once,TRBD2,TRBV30,CAWTYVGGVADTQYF,TGTGCCTGGACCTACGTCGGGGGGGTGGCAGATACGCAGTATTTT
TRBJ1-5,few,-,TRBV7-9,CASSIAGLNQPQHF,TGTGCCAGCAGCATCGCAGGGTTAAATCAGCCCCAGCATTTT
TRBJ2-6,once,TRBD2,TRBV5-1,CASSGGTSASSGANVLTF,TGCGCCAGCAGCGGAGGGACTAGCGCTTCCTCTGGGGCCAACGTCCTGACTTTC
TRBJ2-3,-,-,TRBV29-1,CSVSDSLGTDTQYF,TGCAGCGTTTCCGACTCCCTCGGGACAGATACGCAGTATTTT
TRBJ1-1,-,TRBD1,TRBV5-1,CASSSQGAGMNTEAFF,TGCGCCAGCAGCTCCCAGGGGGCAGGGATGAACACTGAAGCTTTCTTT
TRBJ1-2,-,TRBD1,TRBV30,CAWSRQGAWYGYTF,TGTGCCTGGAGTCGACAGGGGGCTTGGTATGGCTACACCTTC
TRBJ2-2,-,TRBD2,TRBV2,CASRRLAGGHTGELFF,TGTGCCAGCAGGCGACTAGCGGGGGGACACACCGGGGAGCTGTTTTTT
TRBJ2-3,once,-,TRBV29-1,CSVGWDNSRYF,TGCAGCGTTGGGTGGGACAACTCAAGGTATTTT
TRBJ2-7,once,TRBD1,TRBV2,CASTRDRGLEYEQYF,TGTGCCAGCACCCGGGACAGGGGGCTTGAATACGAGCAGTACTTC
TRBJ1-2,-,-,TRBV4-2,CASSGRTAGNYGYTF,TGTGCCAGCAGCGGCCGCACGGCGGGTAACTATGGCTACACCTTC
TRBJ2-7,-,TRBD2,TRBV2,CASSPGRGGDEQYF,TGTGCCAGCAGCCCAGGTCGGGGGGGGGACGAGCAGTACTTC
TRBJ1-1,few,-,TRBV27,CASRPIPGDTEAFF,TGTGCCAGCCGCCCGATCCCAGGGGACACTGAAGCTTTCTTT
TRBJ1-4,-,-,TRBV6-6,CASSRTDEKLFF,TGTGCCAGCAGTCGGACAGATGAAAAACTGTTTTTT
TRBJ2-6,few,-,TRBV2,CASSEDSSGANVLTF,TGTGCCAGCAGTGAGGACAGCTCTGGGGCCAACGTCCTGACTTTC
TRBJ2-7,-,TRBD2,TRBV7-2,CASSLVFRGGDYEQYF,TGTGCCAGCAGCTTAGTGTTTCGCGGGGGGGACTACGAGCAGTACTTC
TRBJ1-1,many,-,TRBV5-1,CASSLGISWSTEAFF,TGCGCCAGCAGCTTGGGGATTTCGTGGAGCACTGAAGCTTTCTTT
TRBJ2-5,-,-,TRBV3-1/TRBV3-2,CASSPLQGGQETQYF,TGTGCCAGCAGCCCCCTCCAAGGGGGCCAAGAGACCCAGTACTTC
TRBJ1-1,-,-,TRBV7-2,CASSFRAGEAFF,TGTGCCAGCAGCTTCAGGGCAGGTGAAGCTTTCTTT
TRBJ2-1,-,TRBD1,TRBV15,CATSREGQGVVDEQFF,TGTGCCACCAGCAGAGAAGGACAGGGGGTTGTCGATGAGCAGTTCTTC
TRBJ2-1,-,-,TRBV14,CASSQGDNYNEQFF,TGTGCCAGCAGCCAAGGGGACAATTACAATGAGCAGTTCTTC
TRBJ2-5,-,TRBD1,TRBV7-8,CASSLHFWDRQETQYF,TGTGCCAGCAGCTTACACTTTTGGGACAGACAAGAGACCCAGTACTTC
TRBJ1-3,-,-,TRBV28,CASSAGGAGNTIYF,TGTGCCAGCAGCGCCGGAGGGGCTGGAAACACCATATATTTT
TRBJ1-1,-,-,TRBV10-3,CAISDRGEDTEAFF,TGTGCCATCAGTGACAGGGGAGAGGACACTGAAGCTTTCTTT
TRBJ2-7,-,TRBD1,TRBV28,CASSPTGAYEQYF,TGTGCCAGCAGTCCTACAGGGGCCTACGAGCAGTACTTC
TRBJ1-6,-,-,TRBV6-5,CASSRDMAASSPLHF,TGTGCCAGCAGTCGGGACATGGCCGCGAGTTCACCCCTCCACTTT
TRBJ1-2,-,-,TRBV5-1,CASSSLDNYGYTF,TGCGCCAGCAGCTCGCTAGACAACTATGGCTACACCTTC
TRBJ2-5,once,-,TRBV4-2,CASSQEGGGVETQYF,TGTGCCAGCAGCCAAGAGGGAGGAGGAGTGGAGACCCAGTACTTC
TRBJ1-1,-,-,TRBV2,CASSDRQGGSTEAFF,TGTGCCAGCAGTGATCGGCAGGGCGGGAGCACTGAAGCTTTCTTT
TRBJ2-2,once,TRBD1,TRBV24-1,CATSRDRNTGELFF,TGTGCCACCAGTAGGGACAGGAACACCGGGGAGCTGTTTTTT
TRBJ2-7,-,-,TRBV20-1,CSASRDEQYF,TGCAGTGCCTCGCGGGACGAGCAGTACTTC
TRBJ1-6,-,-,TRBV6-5,CASNLHSSYNSPLHF,TGTGCCAGCAATCTCCACAGCTCCTATAATTCACCCCTCCACTTT
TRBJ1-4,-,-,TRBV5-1,CASSIWAGSEKLFF,TGCGCCAGCAGCATATGGGCGGGTAGTGAAAAACTGTTTTTT
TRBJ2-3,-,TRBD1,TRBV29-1,CSAITGGFDTQYF,TGCAGCGCCATAACAGGGGGCTTCGATACGCAGTATTTT